The 9 T cell receptor beta chains given below trace back to one sample, sequenced in a study of blood T cell repertoires in COVID-19. Only in-frame clones appear in the TCRdb table, and some are missing; sequencing was by immunoSEQ multiplex PCR. The repertoire has about 230,000 clones, about 90% of them found once; the top ten carry under 4.5%. Input material: PBMCs or T cells enriched from blood (not recorded which). The receptor source for this set is a woman in her thirties who had been exposed to COVID-19.

This chain links TRBV5-1 with TRBJ2-7, with a tentative D call TRBD1 (6 bases). The CDR3 runs to 15 residues. Germline V CDR1 and CDR2: SGHRS, YFSETQ. Trimming took 0 bases from V and 4 from J, leaving 14 bases between them. The CDR3 coding sequence is TGCGCCAGCAGCTTGGCCACAGGGAGTATTTACGAGCAGTACTTC. Translation gives CASSLATGSIYEQYF.

The table lists this clone with a count of one. The V gene is TRBV18, the J gene TRBJ2-2, with 7 bases matching TRBD1. CDR3 length: 15 amino acids. CDR1 is KGHSH, CDR2 LQKENI, per germline. V dropped 5 bases and J dropped 5; count of bases not matched to a gene: 8. CDR3 nucleotides: TGTGCCAGCTCAAGCACAGGGGTATTTACCGGGGAGCTGTTTTTT. Amino acid sequence: CASSSTGVFTGELFF. The full variable domain, its missing parts supplied by reference TRBV18 and TRBJ2-2, is NAGVMQNPRHLVRRRGQEARLRCSPMKGHSHVYWYRQLPEEGLKFMVYLQKENIIDESGMPKERFSAEFPKEGPSILRIQQVVRGDSAAYFCASSSTGVFTGELFFGEGSRLTVL.

The CDR3, as DNA: TGTGCCAGCAGACCGGGACTAACTACGTACAATGAGCAGTTCTTC. Translation gives CASRPGLTTYNEQFF. The V and J genes are TRBV6-5 and TRBJ2-1, with 7 bases fitting TRBD2. The CDR3 contains 15 residues. Per germline, CDR1 MNHEY and CDR2 SVGAGI. The J segment lost 4 bases and the V segment lost 6 bases, leaving 9 bases of the junction unmatched.

J is TRBJ1-5 and V is TRBV6-5; D not certain. The V end lost 7 bases, the J end lost 0 bases, and 13 bases lay between the germline ends. Germline CDR1 and CDR2: MNHEY and SVGAGI. CDR3 size: 15 residues. DNA for the CDR3: TGTGCCAGCAAGAACAGTGACTATAGCAATCAGCCCCAGCATTTT. The encoded protein is CASKNSDYSNQPQHF.

This clone has only one observation. The chain recombines TRBV24-1 with TRBJ2-5; no reliable D call. Germline V gene lookup returns CDR1 KGHDR and CDR2 SFDVKD. The V end was cut by 3 bases, the J end by 0 bases, with 4 bases between. The CDR3 consists of 13 residues. CDR3 DNA: TGTGCCACCAGTGATCCGTACCAAGAGACCCAGTACTTC. The encoded protein is CATSDPYQETQYF.

The genes are TRBV12-5 and TRBJ1-1, with 7 bases identical to TRBD1. V trimming: 1 base; J trimming: 0 bases; junction bases outside the gene matches: 2. The CDR3 runs to 15 residues. Germline-derived CDR1 and CDR2 are LGHNT and FRNRAP. The CDR3 reads CASGLAGGVNTEAFF. As DNA, the CDR3 is TGTGCTAGTGGTTTGGCAGGGGGAGTGAACACTGAAGCTTTCTTT.

J is TRBJ1-5 and V is TRBV6-1; no reliable D call. Between the trimmed V and J ends, which lost 3 bases and 2 bases, there was a span of 11 bases. CDR1 and CDR2 from the germline V gene are MNHNS and SASEGT. The CDR3 contains 15 residues. CDR3 amino acids: CASSDISAGNQPQHF. The CDR3 nucleotides are TGTGCCAGCAGTGACATCTCCGCGGGCAATCAGCCCCAGCATTTT.

V gene TRBV2 combines with J gene TRBJ1-1; the match to TRBD1 covers 7 bases. J gave up 10 bases and V 3 bases, and 17 bases lay outside the gene matches. Germline assignment: CDR1 SNHLY and CDR2 FYNNEI. This CDR3 contains 16 residues. The CDR3 coding sequence is TGTGCCAGCAGTGATATTATGGCGCAGGGGGGTGGAAGAGCTTTCTTT. As protein: CASSDIMAQGGGRAFF. The full variable domain, completed using reference TRBV2 and TRBJ1-1, is EPEVTQTPSHQVTQMGQEVILRCVPISNHLYFYWYRQILGQKVEFLVSFYNNEISEKSEIFDDQFSVERPDGSNFTLKIRSTKLEDSAMYFCASSDIMAQGGGRAFFGQGTRLTVV.

The CDR3 DNA sequence: TGTGCCAGCAGTTTATGGGCAGGGGAGAATGAGCAGTTCTTC. As protein: CASSLWAGENEQFF. The chain couples TRBV28 to TRBJ2-1, with D perhaps TRBD1 (6 bases). Trimming stripped 0 bases from V and 7 bases from J, with 10 bases between. The CDR3 extends over 14 amino acids. Per germline, CDR1 MDHEN and CDR2 SYDVKM.